Here is one T cell receptor (beta chain) with its context. These data belong to a study of cytomegalovirus exposure and HLA in healthy donors. Across the whole study: The 130 or so validation repertoires, a later analysis reported, used the same platform as the approximately 670 repertoires from the first cohort.

Using immunoSEQ multiplex PCR, the repertoire was profiled, and TCRdb retains in-frame clones only, with some absent. The sample has under 75,000 clones, almost 97% seen once; the top ten hold roughly 1.2%. The donors were members of the validation cohort comprising approximately 110 subjects, separate from the roughly 700-subject first cohort. The ends were cut back, 3 bases at V and 5 bases at J, with 14 bases in the middle. The V gene's germline CDR1 is MDHEN and CDR2 SYDVKM. The CDR3 loop spans 15 amino acids. The receptor's source is a woman aged 18-29 years in good health and CMV-seronegative. The specimen sequenced was PBMCs. The chain employs TRBV28 and TRBJ2-1; D is ambiguous. In DNA, the CDR3 is TGTGCCAGCAGTTTCCTCGACCCTGGAGACAATGAGCAGTTCTTC. Protein product: CASSFLDPGDNEQFF. Full variable domain (missing parts from reference TRBV28 and TRBJ2-1): DVKVTQSSRYLVKRTGEKVFLECVQDMDHENMFWYRQDPGLGLRLIYFSYDVKMKEKGDIPEGYSVSREKKERFSLILESASTNQTSMYLCASSFLDPGDNEQFFGPGTRLTVL.